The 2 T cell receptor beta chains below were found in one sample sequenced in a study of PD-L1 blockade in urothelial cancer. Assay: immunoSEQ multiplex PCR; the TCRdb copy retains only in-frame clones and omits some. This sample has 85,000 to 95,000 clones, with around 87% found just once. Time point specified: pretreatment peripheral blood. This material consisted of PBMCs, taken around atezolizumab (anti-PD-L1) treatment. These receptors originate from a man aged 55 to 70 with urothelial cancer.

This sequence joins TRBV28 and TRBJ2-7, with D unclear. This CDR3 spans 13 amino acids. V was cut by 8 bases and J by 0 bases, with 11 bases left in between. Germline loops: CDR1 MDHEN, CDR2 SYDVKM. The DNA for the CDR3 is TGTGCCAGCCGATTACTTGACTCCTACGAGCAGTACTTC. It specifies CASRLLDSYEQYF.

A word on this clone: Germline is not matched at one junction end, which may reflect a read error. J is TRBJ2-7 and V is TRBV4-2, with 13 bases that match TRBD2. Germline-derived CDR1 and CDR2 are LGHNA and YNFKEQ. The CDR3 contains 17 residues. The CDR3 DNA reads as TGTGCCAGCAGCCACGAAGGACTAGCGGGGGAATACGGTGAAATGGACTTC. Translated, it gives CASSHEGLAGEYGEMDF.